The 31 T cell receptor beta chains below were found in one sample sequenced in a study of T cell responses to AZD1222 COVID-19 vaccine. Repertoires were generated with immunoSEQ multiplex PCR, while TCRdb's copy carries only in-frame clones and drops some. This sample has 130,000 to 150,000 clones, with 92% found just once. The source material was peripheral blood, sampled on day 0 of AZD1222 vaccination. Receptors originate from an adult in good health.

V is TRBV2 and J is TRBJ1-5, with TRBD1 matching 7 bases. The CDR3 is 13 amino acids. V dropped 6 bases and J dropped 5; count of bases not matched to a gene: 4. Germline assignment: CDR1 SNHLY and CDR2 FYNNEI. CDR3 sequence: CASRGQTDQPQHF. The CDR3 DNA reads TGTGCCAGCAGGGGACAGACCGATCAGCCCCAGCATTTT.

The chain combines TRBV28 with TRBJ1-2; TRBD1 matches at 8 bases. CDR1 and CDR2 (germline): MDHEN, SYDVKM. CDR3 length equals 16 residues. Germline trimming cut 8 bases from V and 0 bases from J; bases unmatched to any gene: 11. CDR3 loop: CASRLLYRGSNYGYTF. In DNA form, the CDR3 reads TGTGCCAGCCGCCTCCTATACAGGGGGTCTAACTATGGCTACACCTTC.

This chain joins TRBV7-2 and TRBJ1-2, with unresolved D. Germline CDR1 is SGHTA and CDR2 is FQGNSA. The ends were cut back, 2 bases at V and 6 bases at J, with 10 bases in the middle. The CDR3 is 13 residues long. The CDR3 sequence: CASSLFTRDGYTF. In DNA form, the CDR3 reads TGTGCCAGCAGCTTATTTACAAGGGATGGCTACACCTTC.

The V call is TRBV28, the J call TRBJ1-1; no reliable D call. The CDR3 has 13 amino acids. The germline V gene encodes CDR1 MDHEN and CDR2 SYDVKM. V was shortened by 2 bases and J by 1 base, with 5 bases between the two germline ends. CDR3 in amino acids: CASSLSWNTEAFF. The CDR3 bases are TGTGCCAGCAGTTTAAGCTGGAACACTGAAGCTTTCTTT.

The V gene is TRBV6-5, the J gene TRBJ1-5; D unresolved. The CDR3 runs 16 residues. Germline V gene lookup returns CDR1 MNHEY and CDR2 SVGAGI. V was pared by 0 bases and J by 6 bases, with 15 bases between. The CDR3 nucleotides read TGTGCCAGCAGTTACTCGAGTCCCGAAGGGCGTCAGCCCCAGCATTTT. It encodes CASSYSSPEGRQPQHF.

The CDR3 protein is CSSGTGDYNEQFF. As DNA, the CDR3 is TGCAGCTCCGGGACAGGGGATTACAATGAGCAGTTCTTC. The rearrangement uses TRBV29-1 and TRBJ2-1; 10 nucleotides align to TRBD1. V trimming: 8 bases; J trimming: 4 bases; junction bases outside the gene matches: 5. The CDR3 spans 13 residues. Germline loops: CDR1 SQVTM, CDR2 ANQGSEA.

This sequence joins TRBV11-2 and TRBJ1-3; D is ambiguous. CDR3 size: 17 residues. Trimming removed 4 bases from V and 0 bases from J, with 16 bases in between. Germline V gives CDR1 SGHAT, CDR2 FQNNGV. CDR3 protein: CASSSPWGSSSGNTIYF. The CDR3, as DNA: TGTGCCAGCAGCTCGCCATGGGGTTCCAGCTCTGGAAACACCATATATTTT.

This sequence joins TRBV11-2 and TRBJ2-2, with D perhaps TRBD1 or TRBD2 (5 bases each). Germline V lookup: CDR1 SGHAT, CDR2 FQNNGV. The CDR3 is 16 residues long. The ends were cut back, 4 bases at V and 5 bases at J, with 17 bases in the middle. CDR3 nucleotide sequence: TGTGCCAGCAGCTCTTTGGGGACGGTTGGAACCGGGGAGCTGTTTTTT. Residues: CASSSLGTVGTGELFF. Looking up the rest from reference TRBV11-2 and TRBJ2-2 gives the full variable domain: EAGVAQSPRYKIIEKRQSVAFWCNPISGHATLYWYQQILGQGPKLLIQFQNNGVVDDSQLPKDRFSAERLKGVDSTLKIQPAKLEDSAVYLCASSSLGTVGTGELFFGEGSRLTVL.

This clone has only one observation. The chain links TRBV5-5 to TRBJ2-2; D may be TRBD2 (6 bases). Germline lookup yields CDR1 SGHKS and CDR2 YYEKEE (reference sequence). There are 13 residues in the CDR3. Trimming removed 0 bases at V and 6 bases at J, with 6 bases between. CDR3 coding DNA: TGTGCCAGCAGCTTGGTAGCGGCCGGGGAGCTGTTTTTT. Translated: CASSLVAAGELFF.

In this sample, this clone turned up once. The chain recombines TRBV30 with TRBJ2-1; D perhaps matches TRBD2 (6 bases). Trimming removed 4 bases at V and 1 base at J, with 8 bases between. CDR3 length equals 13 residues. CDR1 and CDR2 (germline): GTSNPN, SVGIG (reference sequence). The CDR3 loop is CAWNGGSYNEQFF. The DNA for the CDR3 is TGTGCCTGGAATGGGGGGTCCTACAATGAGCAGTTCTTC.

The J gene is TRBJ1-1, the V gene TRBV7-9; D gene unclear. The CDR3 runs 16 residues. The V gene lost 1 base and the J gene lost 0 bases, with 12 bases spanning the gap. In germline, CDR1 is SEHNR, CDR2 FQNEAQ (reference sequence). The CDR3 DNA reads as TGTGCCAGCAGCTTAGGGTGGGGATCCATGAACACTGAAGCTTTCTTT. It codes for CASSLGWGSMNTEAFF.

The V call is TRBV11-2, the J call TRBJ1-4; tentative D call: TRBD1 (5 bases). Germline V CDR1 and CDR2: SGHAT, FQNNGV. This CDR3 is built from 16 residues. V lost 4 bases and J lost 7, with 19 bases in between. In DNA form, the CDR3 reads TGTGCCAGCAGCTACGAAGGTCTTACTAGGGGTGAAAAACTGTTTTTT. Its translation: CASSYEGLTRGEKLFF.

The chain combines TRBV28 with TRBJ1-1, with D hard to call. The CDR3 runs to 11 residues. The germline CDR1 and CDR2 sequences are MDHEN and SYDVKM. Trimming left V 2 bases short and J 7 bases short, with 5 bases between. The CDR3 coding sequence is TGTGCCAGCAGTTTAATGGGTGAAGCTTTCTTT. This translates into CASSLMGEAFF.

The chain employs TRBV13 and TRBJ1-3, with D unclear. This CDR3 is 15 amino acids long. V lost 3 bases and J 2 bases, leaving 11 bases between the germline ends. CDR1 is PRHDT, CDR2 FYEKMQ, per germline (reference sequence). Here the CDR3 reads CASSFRSLAGNTIYF. CDR3 bases: TGTGCCAGCAGCTTCCGGTCCCTGGCTGGAAACACCATATATTTT.

The chain combines TRBV5-5 with TRBJ1-5; TRBD1 agrees at 7 bases. CDR3 length equals 14 residues. Trimming removed 5 bases from V and 0 bases from J; junction bases left unmatched: 2. Germline CDR1 SGHKS, CDR2 YYEKEE (reference sequence). The CDR3 loop reads CASSGTASNQPQHF. The CDR3 DNA reads TGTGCCAGCAGTGGGACAGCTAGCAATCAGCCCCAGCATTTT.

This rearrangement joins TRBV5-1 to TRBJ2-1, with 8 nucleotides matching TRBD1. The CDR3 spans 15 residues. From germline, CDR1 is SGHRS and CDR2 YFSETQ. With V trimmed by 4 bases and J by 6 bases, 9 bases remained unmatched. The CDR3 nucleotides are TGCGCCAGCAGCCCCGGACAGGGAAGATCCAATGAGCAGTTCTTC. Amino acids: CASSPGQGRSNEQFF.

The chain links TRBV19 to TRBJ2-7; 9 nucleotides agree with TRBD2. The V gene's germline CDR1 is LNHDA and CDR2 SQIVND (reference sequence). The CDR3 totals 15 residues. Unmatched junction bases numbered 9, after V lost 5 bases and J lost 4 bases. CDR3 nucleotide sequence: TGTGCCAGTAGTCCCCGCCTAGCGGGAAGGTACGAGCAGTACTTC. This translates into CASSPRLAGRYEQYF.

This chain joins TRBV5-1 and TRBJ1-6; D not resolved. V lost 0 bases and J lost 4, with 5 bases in between. CDR1 SGHRS and CDR2 YFSETQ come from the germline V gene. The CDR3 spans 14 residues. The CDR3 region is CASSLEQYNSPLHF. Written as DNA, the CDR3 is TGCGCCAGCAGCTTGGAACAGTATAATTCACCCCTCCACTTT.

The rearrangement joins TRBV7-9 to TRBJ1-5; D gene ambiguous. The CDR3 totals 13 residues. The V end lost 1 base, the J end lost 6 bases, and 7 bases lay between the germline ends. Germline CDR1 SEHNR, CDR2 FQNEAQ (reference sequence). The CDR3 loop reads CASSLDGGQPQHF. CDR3 coding DNA: TGTGCCAGCAGCTTAGATGGTGGTCAGCCCCAGCATTTT.

For the CDR3, the DNA is TGTGCCAGCAGTGGGTGGGCTAGCGGGGAACAGCAGTACTTC. As protein: CASSGWASGEQQYF. The chain has TRBV2 and TRBJ2-7; 9 nucleotides line up with TRBD2. This CDR3 contains 14 residues. The V gene's germline CDR1 is SNHLY and CDR2 FYNNEI. Trimming removed 4 bases from V and 8 bases from J; junction bases left unmatched: 9.

This clone came up once. The V and J genes are TRBV6-6 and TRBJ1-5; TRBD1 agrees at 7 bases. Germline-derived CDR1 and CDR2 are MNHNY and SVGAGI (reference sequence). The CDR3 totals 14 residues. The J segment lost 5 bases and the V segment lost 7 bases, leaving 8 bases of the junction unmatched. CDR3 amino acids: CASTPDRVDQPQHF. DNA for the CDR3: TGTGCCAGCACCCCAGACAGGGTAGATCAGCCCCAGCATTTT.

This chain joins TRBV5-6 and TRBJ1-2, with TRBD1 as a possible D gene (6 bases). The V end lost 0 bases, the J end lost 7 bases, and 7 bases lay between the germline ends. Per germline, CDR1 SGHDT and CDR2 YYEEEE. This CDR3 is 12 amino acids long. The CDR3 DNA reads TGTGCCAGCAGCTTGGGCAGGGGTGGCTACACCTTC. This codes for CASSLGRGGYTF.

The chain has TRBV19 and TRBJ1-5, with D perhaps matching TRBD1 (5 bases). V gave up 5 bases and J gave up 5 bases, with 16 bases separating them. The CDR3 extends over 15 amino acids. Germline assignment: CDR1 LNHDA and CDR2 SQIVND (reference sequence). DNA for the CDR3: TGTGCCAGTAGTCCCGAGGGGTCTTGGGATCAGCCCCAGCATTTT. It yields the protein CASSPEGSWDQPQHF.

This clone was picked up one time. This sequence joins TRBV29-1 and TRBJ2-5; either TRBD1 or TRBD2 may fit D (6 bases each). CDR1 is SQVTM, CDR2 ANQGSEA, per germline. V lost 3 bases and J 5 bases, leaving 16 bases between the germline ends. The CDR3 runs to 14 residues. The CDR3 nucleotides read TGCAGCGTTGATTGGACAGTTGGGGGGGAGACCCAGTACTTC. Protein product: CSVDWTVGGETQYF.

This sequence joins TRBV18 and TRBJ2-7, with no clear D. Germline CDR1 reads KGHSH; CDR2 reads LQKENI. The CDR3 totals 13 residues. Trimming stripped 0 bases from V and 5 bases from J, with 8 bases between. The DNA of the CDR3 is TGTGCCAGCTCACCACCTTCGCAGAACGAGCAGTACTTC. It codes for CASSPPSQNEQYF.

This chain joins TRBV7-2 and TRBJ1-1; D is ambiguous. The V end lost 2 bases, the J end lost 4 bases, and 8 bases lay between the germline ends. Germline V gene lookup returns CDR1 SGHTA and CDR2 FQGNSA. The CDR3 sequence is 13 residues long. The CDR3 reads CASSLRGGTEAFF. CDR3 sequence (DNA): TGTGCCAGCAGCTTACGGGGTGGCACTGAAGCTTTCTTT.

This chain joins TRBV7-9 and TRBJ1-5, with D hard to call. The CDR3 runs to 15 residues. Germline values: CDR1 SEHNR, CDR2 FQNEAQ (reference sequence). Trimming cost V 5 bases and J 2 bases, with 13 bases left between them. CDR3 nucleotides: TGTGCCAGCAGCCCGGACGGAGTAGGCAATCAGCCCCAGCATTTT. The encoded protein is CASSPDGVGNQPQHF.

The chain carries TRBV5-4 and TRBJ1-4; 7 nucleotides match TRBD1. J gave up 3 bases and V 4 bases, and 6 bases lay outside the gene matches. This CDR3 is built from 15 residues. The V gene's germline CDR1 is SGHNT and CDR2 YYREEE (reference sequence). Here the CDR3 DNA reads TGTGCCAGCAGCCGAAAGGGACAGTCTAATGAAAAACTGTTTTTT. Residues: CASSRKGQSNEKLFF.

The chain combines TRBV30 with TRBJ2-5; 8 bases match TRBD2. Per the germline V gene, CDR1 is GTSNPN and CDR2 is SVGIG (reference sequence). CDR3 length: 16 amino acids. After removal of 5 bases from V and 1 base from J, the junction contained 12 bases not matched to a gene. CDR3 bases: TGTGCCTGGGGCCGGGGGGGCGGACTAGTCCAAGAGACCCAGTACTTC. This encodes CAWGRGGGLVQETQYF.

This chain joins TRBV10-2 and TRBJ2-1; 11 nucleotides align to TRBD2. The CDR3 covers 19 residues. Germline trimming cut 2 bases from V and 0 bases from J; bases unmatched to any gene: 9. Germline CDR1 and CDR2: WSHSY and SAAADI. The CDR3 sequence is CASSEASGRWGLSYNEQFF. The CDR3 DNA is TGCGCCAGCAGTGAGGCTAGCGGGAGGTGGGGTCTCTCCTACAATGAGCAGTTCTTC.

The chain employs TRBV28 and TRBJ1-2; weak D call: TRBD1 (6 bases). In germline, CDR1 is MDHEN, CDR2 SYDVKM. This CDR3 contains 15 residues. With 3 bases removed from V and 0 bases from J, the gap between germline ends came to 11 bases. The CDR3 loop is CASSLGGITNYGYTF. In nucleotides, the CDR3 is TGTGCCAGCAGTTTGGGGGGCATCACTAACTATGGCTACACCTTC.